These 32 T cell receptor beta chains were sequenced from one sample in a study of T cells after yellow fever vaccination. Each CDR3 protein is one row after TCRdb ran MiXCR on the 5' RACE reads. The table shows 200,000 to 300,000 distinct CDR3 sequences, with about 7% occurring only once. The starting material was CD4+ T cells sorted from PBMCs, obtained 15 days after the yellow fever booster vaccination. The source is a man aged 30-40 years who received the YFV17D yellow fever vaccine.

As to this clonotype: A clone one base away is much larger, so this may be a read error. Written as DNA, the CDR3 is TGTGCCAGCAGCTTAGACGGGACTGGCGGGACTTTATCCTACAATGAGCAGTTCTTC. It is translated as CASSLDGTGGTLSYNEQFF. The V call is TRBV11-2, the J call TRBJ2-1; D may be TRBD2 (6 bases). Germline lookup yields CDR1 SGHAT and CDR2 FQNNGV. This CDR3 has 19 amino acids. Trimming shortened V by 0 bases and J by 1 base, and 19 bases separated the two germline ends.

This clonotype was counted only a few times. V gene TRBV11-2 combines with J gene TRBJ1-3; D gene unclear. Germline lookup yields CDR1 SGHAT and CDR2 FQNNGV. Between the trimmed V and J ends, which lost 5 bases and 7 bases, there was a span of 15 bases. This CDR3 contains 14 residues. The CDR3 region is CASSTPRDGNTIYF. The CDR3 DNA reads TGTGCCAGCAGCACACCTAGAGATGGGAACACCATATATTTT.

The gene calls are TRBV19 and TRBJ2-1; TRBD1 aligns across 8 bases. Germline V CDR1 and CDR2: LNHDA, SQIVND (reference sequence). Trimming removed 3 bases from V and 8 bases from J; junction bases left unmatched: 3. The CDR3 totals 13 residues. CDR3 sequence (DNA): TGTGCCAGTAGTATTCAGGGGGCTGATGAGCAGTTCTTC. Protein product: CASSIQGADEQFF.

V gene TRBV20-1 combines with J gene TRBJ1-1, with unresolved D. Germline CDR1 and CDR2: DFQATT and SNEGSKA (reference sequence). This CDR3 has 13 residues. Trimming stripped 5 bases from V and 1 base from J, with 11 bases between. The CDR3 DNA reads TGCAGTGCTCGCCGGGGTGGGAACACTGAAGCTTTCTTT. Protein: CSARRGGNTEAFF.

This clonotype showed up just a few times. The chain has TRBV5-6 and TRBJ2-7, with 9 bases lining up with TRBD1. The V gene's germline CDR1 is SGHDT and CDR2 YYEEEE. The CDR3 spans 15 residues. V trimming: 0 bases; J trimming: 5 bases; junction bases outside the gene matches: 6. CDR3 in amino acids: CASSLERTGVDEQYF. The DNA of the CDR3 is TGTGCCAGCAGCTTGGAGCGGACAGGGGTAGACGAGCAGTACTTC.

In its sample, this clonotype was seen many times. V usage is TRBV4-2 and J usage is TRBJ2-7, with D perhaps TRBD1 (6 bases). The CDR3 contains 13 residues. The germline gives CDR1 LGHNA, CDR2 YNFKEQ. V shed 1 base and J shed 6 bases, with 10 bases lying between them. DNA for the CDR3: TGTGCCAGCAGCCAAGGGCAGGGGTTCGAGCAGTACTTC. Translating gives CASSQGQGFEQYF.

This clonotype was seen many times. The chain uses TRBV18 and TRBJ2-1, with D unresolved. V was pared by 3 bases and J by 7 bases, with 4 bases between. CDR1 KGHSH and CDR2 LQKENI come from the germline V gene. CDR3 length: 11 amino acids. The CDR3 DNA reads as TGTGCCAGCTCACCGGGGAATGAGCAGTTCTTC. This sequence encodes CASSPGNEQFF. Complete variable domain (other parts from reference TRBV18 and TRBJ2-1): NAGVMQNPRHLVRRRGQEARLRCSPMKGHSHVYWYRQLPEEGLKFMVYLQKENIIDESGMPKERFSAEFPKEGPSILRIQQVVRGDSAAYFCASSPGNEQFFGPGTRLTVL.

The gene calls are TRBV28 and TRBJ2-7; D is ambiguous. The V and J ends lost 1 base and 0 bases respectively, with 10 bases between them. The CDR3 loop spans 15 amino acids. Germline lookup yields CDR1 MDHEN and CDR2 SYDVKM. The CDR3 coding sequence is TGTGCCAGCAGTTTATTAACCCGGGTCTCCTACGAGCAGTACTTC. It yields the protein CASSLLTRVSYEQYF.

This clonotype has a count of ten or more. This chain links TRBV20-1 with TRBJ2-1; 8 positions match TRBD2. V dropped 3 bases and J dropped 0; count of bases not matched to a gene: 4. The CDR3 totals 15 residues. Germline CDR1 DFQATT, CDR2 SNEGSKA (reference sequence). The CDR3 DNA sequence: TGCAGTGCTAGCAGACTAGCGAGCTCCTACAATGAGCAGTTCTTC. Protein product: CSASRLASSYNEQFF.

CDR3 region: CSATSGQGTDTQYF. The CDR3 DNA follows: TGCAGCGCCACATCAGGACAGGGCACAGATACGCAGTATTTT. This sequence joins TRBV29-1 and TRBJ2-3, with 7 bases aligning to TRBD1. The CDR3 sequence is 14 residues long. Germline CDR1 reads SQVTM; CDR2 reads ANQGSEA. J gave up 1 base and V 7 bases, and 8 bases lay outside the gene matches.

The chain carries TRBV2 and TRBJ2-7; TRBD1 matches at 7 bases. Trimming at V came to 6 bases and at J to 1 base, leaving 12 bases not matched to a gene. This CDR3 spans 16 amino acids. Per the germline V gene, CDR1 is SNHLY and CDR2 is FYNNEI. The CDR3 DNA is TGTGCCAGCAGGCGTAACCGGGACAGTGGGTCCTACGAGCAGTACTTC. It specifies CASRRNRDSGSYEQYF.

This clonotype has just a few counts. The rearrangement uses TRBV18 and TRBJ1-5; D perhaps matches TRBD1 (5 bases). Trimming stripped 4 bases from V and 0 bases from J, with 10 bases between. Per the germline V gene, CDR1 is KGHSH and CDR2 is LQKENI. The CDR3 runs 15 residues. In DNA form, the CDR3 reads TGTGCCAGCTCACGAGACAGAAATAGCAATCAGCCCCAGCATTTT. Its translation: CASSRDRNSNQPQHF.

This clonotype has ten or more counts. The rearrangement uses TRBV29-1 and TRBJ2-7; D unresolved. V gave up 6 bases and J gave up 1 base, with 7 bases separating them. CDR3 size: 11 residues. From germline, CDR1 is SQVTM and CDR2 ANQGSEA. DNA of the CDR3: TGCAGCGTCCGGAGTTCCTACGAGCAGTACTTC. This encodes CSVRSSYEQYF.

The chain joins TRBV28 to TRBJ2-7; no firm D call. Per the germline V gene, CDR1 is MDHEN and CDR2 is SYDVKM. The CDR3 runs 15 residues. Trimming cost V 5 bases and J 9 bases, with 23 bases left between them. This CDR3 is CASSPHVLQRSGQYF. The CDR3 coding sequence is TGTGCCAGCAGTCCTCATGTTCTCCAGAGATCTGGGCAGTACTTC.

In this sample, this clonotype turned up a few times. This chain uses TRBV20-1 with TRBJ2-3; TRBD1 agrees at 7 bases. There are 14 residues in the CDR3. J gave up 0 bases and V 3 bases, and 3 bases lay outside the gene matches. Germline lookup yields CDR1 DFQATT and CDR2 SNEGSKA (reference sequence). The CDR3 region is CSARATGSTDTQYF. The CDR3, as DNA: TGCAGTGCTAGGGCGACAGGGAGCACAGATACGCAGTATTTT.

This clonotype came up a few times. This chain joins TRBV5-1 and TRBJ2-1, with 8 bases matching TRBD2. CDR1 is SGHRS, CDR2 YFSETQ, per germline. The CDR3 length is 13 residues. J lost 7 bases, V lost 8 bases, and 8 bases had no gene match. The CDR3 bases are TGCGCCAGTACTAGCGGAGGGGATAATGAGCAGTTCTTC. Protein sequence: CASTSGGDNEQFF.

J is TRBJ2-2 and V is TRBV30; D is ambiguous. Per the germline V gene, CDR1 is GTSNPN and CDR2 is SVGIG (reference sequence). Trimming removed 4 bases from V and 2 bases from J, with 11 bases in between. The CDR3 totals 14 residues. In DNA, the CDR3 is TGTGCCTGGATTCCCAGATTTAACACCGGGGAGCTGTTTTTT. It yields the protein CAWIPRFNTGELFF. Looking up the rest from reference TRBV30 and TRBJ2-2 gives the full variable domain: SQTIHQWPATLVQPVGSPLSLECTVEGTSNPNLYWYRQAAGRGLQLLFYSVGIGQISSEVPQNLSASRPQDRQFILSSKKLLLSDSGFYLCAWIPRFNTGELFFGEGSRLTVL.

J is TRBJ2-1 and V is TRBV6-2 or TRBV6-3, with a weak D call TRBD2 (6 bases). This CDR3 is 14 amino acids long. V shed 5 bases and J shed 9 bases, with 17 bases lying between them. Germline CDR1 is MNHEY and CDR2 is SVGEGT. CDR3 in DNA: TGTGCCAGCAGTCCGTTGGGGGGTCGGGGTGAGCAGTTCTTC. Its protein product is CASSPLGGRGEQFF.

Comments on this clonotype: A much larger clone differs from this one at a single base, so this may be a read error. V and J are TRBV4-3 and TRBJ2-7; D is ambiguous. CDR3 length: 15 residues. The germline V gene encodes CDR1 LGHNA and CDR2 YSLEER. CDR3 region: CASSQDTAEPYDQYF. The DNA for the CDR3 is TGCGCCAGCAGCCAAGATACGGCGGAGCCCTACGATCAGTACTTC.

V usage is TRBV5-1 and J usage is TRBJ2-1; 8 bases match TRBD1. This CDR3 is 15 amino acids long. Germline V lookup: CDR1 SGHRS, CDR2 YFSETQ. The V and J ends lost 6 bases and 7 bases, in that order; junction bases with no gene match: 12. As DNA, the CDR3 is TGCGCCAGCATGATTGGACAGGGATTTGTGAATGAGCAGTTCTTC. It encodes CASMIGQGFVNEQFF.

CDR3 sequence: CASSSGRRNTEAFF. DNA for the CDR3: TGTGCCAGCAGCTCCGGGAGGAGGAACACTGAAGCTTTCTTT. The chain employs TRBV6-2 or TRBV6-3 and TRBJ1-1; no clear D gene. The CDR3 runs to 14 residues. V shed 6 bases and J shed 1 base, with 12 bases lying between them. The V gene's germline CDR1 is MNHEY and CDR2 SVGEGT.

V usage is TRBV20-1 and J usage is TRBJ2-7; D may be TRBD1 (5 bases). The germline V gene has CDR1 DFQATT and CDR2 SNEGSKA (reference sequence). V shed 5 bases and J shed 2 bases, with 13 bases lying between them. The CDR3 spans 13 residues. The CDR3 here is CSAALWGPYEQYF. As DNA, the CDR3 is TGCAGTGCTGCCCTATGGGGCCCCTACGAGCAGTACTTC.

The genes are TRBV4-3 and TRBJ2-1; TRBD2 is a possible D gene (6 bases). V was cut by 1 base and J by 1 base, with 11 bases left in between. The CDR3 is made up of 16 amino acids. CDR1 and CDR2 from the germline V gene are LGHNA and YSLEER. The CDR3 reads CASSQGAGRSYNEQFF. In DNA form, the CDR3 reads TGCGCCAGCAGCCAAGGGGCAGGGAGGTCCTACAATGAGCAGTTCTTC.

This clonotype was observed a handful of times. The V call is TRBV7-6, the J call TRBJ2-1; D is unclear. The CDR3 length is 15 residues. V dropped 1 base and J dropped 2 bases, with 9 bases sitting between them. The V gene's germline CDR1 is SGHVS and CDR2 FNYEAQ. CDR3 sequence (DNA): TGTGCCAGCAGCTTAGGAGGCAGCGCCTACAATGAGCAGTTCTTC. This gives the protein CASSLGGSAYNEQFF.

J is TRBJ1-1 and V is TRBV7-9; D is perhaps TRBD1 (6 bases). V gave up 10 bases and J gave up 0 bases, with 24 bases separating them. CDR1 SEHNR and CDR2 FQNEAQ come from the germline V gene (reference sequence). CDR3 length: 17 amino acids. CDR3 nucleotide sequence: TGTGCCACTCGAGTGAGGGGGGGGCCTCCCATGAACACTGAAGCTTTCTTT. This encodes CATRVRGGPPMNTEAFF.

Turning to this clonotype: The junction departs from germline at one end; a sequencing error may be responsible. The chain recombines TRBV6-5 with TRBJ2-7; 11 nucleotides align to TRBD2. Germline V gene data show CDR1 as MNHEY and CDR2 as SVGAGI. The CDR3 covers 13 residues. The DNA for the CDR3 is TGTGCCAGCAGTTCAGGACTAGCGGGCCCATTTTGCTTC. This translates into CASSSGLAGPFCF.

Remarks on this clonotype: The final CDR3 position lacks the conserved phenylalanine or tryptophan, pointing to a likely read error. The rearrangement joins TRBV7-2 to TRBJ1-2, with TRBD1 identical over 9 bases. This CDR3 has 13 residues. Trimming at V came to 5 bases and at J to 8 bases, leaving 6 bases not matched to a gene. Germline loops: CDR1 SGHTA, CDR2 FQGNSA. CDR3 region: CASSPGTGRGYTL. The DNA of the CDR3 is TGTGCCAGCAGCCCCGGGACAGGGAGAGGCTACACCTTA.

This clonotype was found a few times. The DNA for the CDR3 is TGTGCCATCCGGCCGCACAGGGGGGGAGAGGACAATGAGCAGTTCTTC. This translates into CAIRPHRGGEDNEQFF. The rearrangement joins TRBV7-9 to TRBJ2-1; D is possibly TRBD1 (8 bases). In germline, CDR1 is SEHNR, CDR2 FQNEAQ (reference sequence). The CDR3 length is 16 residues. V lost 10 bases and J 5 bases, leaving 24 bases between the germline ends.

This clonotype was observed a few times. The V gene is TRBV12-3 or TRBV12-4, the J gene TRBJ1-1; D perhaps matches TRBD1 (5 bases). There are 11 residues in the CDR3. Trimming cost V 3 bases and J 8 bases, with 7 bases left between them. The CDR3 DNA reads TGTGCCAGCAGTTTCGACAGCGAAGCTTTCTTT. It codes for CASSFDSEAFF.

V usage is TRBV6-4 and J usage is TRBJ2-4; TRBD2 might be the D (7 bases). Trimming removed 11 bases at V and 9 bases at J, with 20 bases between. The germline CDR1 and CDR2 sequences are MRHNA and SNTAGT. This CDR3 is 13 amino acids long. Written as DNA, the CDR3 is TGTGCCCTAGAGATCGGGGGGCAGGTCATTCAGTACTTC. This sequence encodes CALEIGGQVIQYF.

The chain has TRBV12-3 or TRBV12-4 and TRBJ1-5, with TRBD1 matching 11 bases. V lost 4 bases, J lost 8 bases, and 7 bases stayed unmatched. CDR3 length: 15 residues. The CDR3 nucleotides read TGTGCCAGCAGTTCGGACAGGGGGCTAGTGGAGCCCCAGCATTTT. It codes for CASSSDRGLVEPQHF.

There are a few counts of this clonotype. The chain recombines TRBV24-1 with TRBJ2-2, with D possibly being TRBD1 (5 bases). This CDR3 has 14 amino acids. V lost 5 bases and J lost 3, with 9 bases in between. Germline CDR1 reads KGHDR; CDR2 reads SFDVKD. This CDR3 reads CATSVQADTGELFF. In DNA form, the CDR3 reads TGTGCCACCAGTGTACAGGCCGACACCGGGGAGCTGTTTTTT.